Described below is a single T cell receptor beta chain sequence and its context. The data are from a study of cytomegalovirus exposure and HLA in healthy donors. 13 Jbeta primers and 60 Vbeta primers were used for the PCR. Using immunoSEQ multiplex PCR, the repertoire was profiled, and TCRdb retains in-frame clones only, with some absent. The data contain about 160,000 clones, 84% of them singletons. The specimen was PBMCs. The TCR comes from a man younger than 35 in good health and CMV-seronegative.

DNA for the CDR3: TGTGCCAGCAGCCAAGATCGGGGGGAATTAAACACCATATATTTT. This translates into CASSQDRGELNTIYF. The chain employs TRBV14 and TRBJ1-3, with D tentatively TRBD1 (5 bases). The ends were cut back, 0 bases at V and 6 bases at J, with 12 bases in the middle. The germline V gene encodes CDR1 SGHDN and CDR2 FVKESK. There are 15 residues in the CDR3.